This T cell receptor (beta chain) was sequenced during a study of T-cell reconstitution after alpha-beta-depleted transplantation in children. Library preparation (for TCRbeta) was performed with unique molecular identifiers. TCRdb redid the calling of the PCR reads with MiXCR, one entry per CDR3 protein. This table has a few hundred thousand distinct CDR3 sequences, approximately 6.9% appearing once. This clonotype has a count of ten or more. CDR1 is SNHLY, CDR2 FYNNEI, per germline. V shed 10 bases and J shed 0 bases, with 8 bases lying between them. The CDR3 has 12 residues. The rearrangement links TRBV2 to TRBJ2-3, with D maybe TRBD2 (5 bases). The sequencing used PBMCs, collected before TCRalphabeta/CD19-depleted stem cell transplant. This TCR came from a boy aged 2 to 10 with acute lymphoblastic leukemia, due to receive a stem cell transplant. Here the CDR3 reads CATTGSTDTQYF. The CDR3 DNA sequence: TGTGCCACCACGGGGAGCACAGATACGCAGTATTTT.